These 5 T cell receptor beta chains originate from one sample sequenced in a study of blood T cell repertoires in COVID-19. Clones were read by immunoSEQ multiplex PCR, and TCRdb kept only the in-frame ones, dropping some. The repertoire consists of about 200,000 clones, with around 85% occurring once and the leading ten covering around 0.76%. The sample taken for sequencing was peripheral blood. The source is a woman in her 70s with acute or convalescent COVID-19.

The chain uses TRBV4-3 and TRBJ2-7; D gene ambiguous. The CDR3 loop spans 16 amino acids. The germline gives CDR1 LGHNA, CDR2 YSLEER. Trimming removed 0 bases from V and 5 bases from J, with 17 bases in between. CDR3 loop: CASSQDPLTSPNEQYF. The CDR3 nucleotides are TGCGCCAGCAGCCAAGACCCCTTAACCTCTCCTAACGAGCAGTACTTC.

This CDR3 reads CASSQRIRAGGSTDTQYF. The DNA of the CDR3 is TGTGCCAGCAGCCAAAGGATAAGAGCGGGGGGTAGCACAGATACGCAGTATTTT. The chain recombines TRBV3-1 (or the pseudogene TRBV3-2) with TRBJ2-3; 9 bases map to TRBD2. This CDR3 is built from 18 residues. With V trimmed by 2 bases and J by 0 bases, 9 bases remained unmatched. CDR1 and CDR2 (germline): LGHDT, YNNKEL (reference sequence).

The chain combines TRBV21-1 with TRBJ1-2; the D call of TRBD1 is as the table states it, not checked on the DNA. TRBV21-1 is shown as a pseudogene. The CDR3 extends over 17 amino acids. This CDR3 reads CASSNLHWDRPSYGYTF. In nucleotides, the CDR3 is TGTGCCAGCAGCAACCTTCATTGGGACAGGCCGAGCTATGGCTACACCTTC.

V and J are TRBV12-3 or TRBV12-4 and TRBJ2-7; 7 bases are a match to TRBD1. V gave up 8 bases and J gave up 2 bases; unmatched junction bases: 6. The CDR3 has 13 amino acids. In DNA, the CDR3 is TGTGCCAGCGCTAACAGGGGAACCTACGAGCAGTACTTC. Protein: CASANRGTYEQYF.

Concerning this clone: At the DNA level, this CDR3 is encoded by other sequences in the same sample as well. The rearrangement uses TRBV11-2 and TRBJ1-4, with a weak D call TRBD1 (5 bases). Germline V lookup: CDR1 SGHAT, CDR2 FQNNGV. This CDR3 has 14 amino acids. V dropped 1 base and J dropped 4 bases, with 7 bases sitting between them. CDR3: CASSLAGFNEKLFF. The CDR3 nucleotides read TGTGCCAGCAGCTTAGCAGGGTTTAATGAAAAACTGTTTTTT. The variable domain in full, with the rest retrieved from reference TRBV11-2 and TRBJ1-4, is EAGVAQSPRYKIIEKRQSVAFWCNPISGHATLYWYQQILGQGPKLLIQFQNNGVVDDSQLPKDRFSAERLKGVDSTLKIQPAKLEDSAVYLCASSLAGFNEKLFFGSGTQLSVL.